The 11 T cell receptor beta chains reported below all come from one sample, sequenced in a study of radiotherapy plus CTLA-4 blockade in lung cancer. Clones were read by immunoSEQ multiplex PCR, and TCRdb kept only the in-frame ones, dropping some. The data show 75,000 or so clones, roughly 80% seen once. This specimen was peripheral blood, taken from a patient treated with radiotherapy plus ipilimumab. The receptors were gathered from a human donor with non-small cell lung cancer who had a complete response to radiotherapy plus ipilimumab.

This clone was seen only once. The chain links TRBV28 to TRBJ2-7; 8 bases map to TRBD2. Germline loops: CDR1 MDHEN, CDR2 SYDVKM. The length of the CDR3 is 15 residues. With 3 bases clipped from V and 2 bases from J, the junction kept 6 bases outside the gene matches. CDR3 amino acids: CASSFLSGTTYEQYV. The DNA of the CDR3 is TGTGCCAGCAGTTTCCTTAGCGGGACTACCTACGAGCAGTACGTC.

The V gene is TRBV19, the J gene TRBJ2-5; D unclear. CDR1 LNHDA and CDR2 SQIVND come from the germline V gene (reference sequence). The ends were cut back, 6 bases at V and 4 bases at J, with 9 bases in the middle. CDR3 length: 12 residues. The CDR3 DNA sequence: TGTGCCAGTAGCCCCGCTGCAGAGACCCAGTACTTC. Its protein product is CASSPAAETQYF.

The V gene is TRBV7-8, the J gene TRBJ1-1, with a tentative D call TRBD1 (6 bases). Germline-derived CDR1 and CDR2 are SGHVS and FQNEAQ. The CDR3 totals 16 residues. Trimming took 5 bases from V and 4 from J, leaving 20 bases between them. CDR3 DNA sequence: TGTGCCAGCAGCCGCCCTGGGGGGGGCCAGCTCACTGAAGCTTTCTTT. Its protein is CASSRPGGGQLTEAFF.

This chain links TRBV5-1 with TRBJ1-4; maybe TRBD1 (5 bases). The CDR3 sequence is 15 residues long. The V end lost 0 bases, the J end lost 8 bases, and 14 bases lay between the germline ends. Germline loops: CDR1 SGHRS, CDR2 YFSETQ. The CDR3 DNA follows: TGCGCCAGCAGCTTGGGTCAGGGCGTGCGGGAAAAACTGTTTTTT. It yields the protein CASSLGQGVREKLFF.

This chain connects TRBV15 to TRBJ1-4, with 8 bases lining up with TRBD1. Per germline, CDR1 LNHNV and CDR2 YYDKDF (reference sequence). The trim removed 3 bases at V and 7 bases at J, leaving 16 bases unmatched. CDR3 length equals 18 residues. CDR3 protein: CATSSGGQGGFPTEKLFF. As DNA, the CDR3 is TGTGCCACCAGCAGTGGAGGACAGGGAGGGTTCCCGACTGAAAAACTGTTTTTT.

The chain has TRBV29-1 and TRBJ2-5, with 9 bases that match TRBD1. There are 12 residues in the CDR3. The V and J ends lost 8 bases and 3 bases, in that order; junction bases with no gene match: 4. CDR1 SQVTM and CDR2 ANQGSEA come from the germline V gene. The CDR3 sequence is CSTRQGEETQYF. In DNA, the CDR3 is TGCAGCACCCGACAGGGGGAAGAGACCCAGTACTTC.

V is TRBV5-1 and J is TRBJ1-4; D is unclear. Trimming stripped 1 base from V and 4 bases from J, with 11 bases between. Per germline, CDR1 SGHRS and CDR2 YFSETQ. This CDR3 has 15 amino acids. CDR3 DNA sequence: TGCGCCAGCAGCTTGTCCTGGCAGGATAATGAAAAACTGTTTTTT. Its translation: CASSLSWQDNEKLFF. The full variable domain, rest sourced from reference TRBV5-1 and TRBJ1-4, is KAGVTQTPRYLIKTRGQQVTLSCSPISGHRSVSWYQQTPGQGLQFLFEYFSETQRNKGNFPGRFSGRQFSNSRSEMNVSTLELGDSALYLCASSLSWQDNEKLFFGSGTQLSVL.

This clone was seen a handful of times. The rearrangement joins TRBV7-2 to TRBJ1-6, with TRBD1 as a possible D gene (5 bases). Looked up from germline, CDR1 is SGHTA and CDR2 is FQGNSA. Trimming cost V 5 bases and J 9 bases, with 11 bases left between them. The CDR3 sequence is 13 residues long. CDR3 coding DNA: TGTGCCAGCAGCGGGGGATGGAGTTCACCCCTCCACTTT. Residues: CASSGGWSSPLHF.

This clone was counted a single time. This chain links TRBV19 with TRBJ2-3, with 7 bases matching TRBD2. The germline V gene has CDR1 LNHDA and CDR2 SQIVND (reference sequence). The V segment lost 0 bases and the J segment 0 bases; nucleotides outside the gene matches: 6. This CDR3 has 17 amino acids. CDR3 nucleotide sequence: TGTGCCAGTAGTATAGATGCCCTAGCGGTTAGCACAGATACGCAGTATTTT. It is translated as CASSIDALAVSTDTQYF.

The count of this clone is one. The chain links TRBV5-4 to TRBJ2-3, with D possibly TRBD2 on 6 matching bases. V was trimmed by 2 bases and J by 3 bases, leaving 7 bases between them. This CDR3 is 13 amino acids long. The germline V gene has CDR1 SGHNT and CDR2 YYREEE (reference sequence). The CDR3 sequence: CASSFGGTDTQYF. The CDR3 coding sequence is TGTGCCAGCAGCTTTGGGGGGACAGATACGCAGTATTTT.

The CDR3 DNA reads as TGTGCCAGCAGGCCCCCTGTGTTAGCGGGTATCACAGATACGCAGTATTTT. Translation: CASRPPVLAGITDTQYF. V gene TRBV27 combines with J gene TRBJ2-3; 7 bases fit TRBD2. Germline-derived CDR1 and CDR2 are MNHEY and SMNVEV (reference sequence). V lost 6 bases to trimming and J lost 2 bases; unmatched junction nucleotides: 14. This CDR3 region has 17 residues.